This T cell receptor (beta chain) was sequenced in a study of beta chain features in type 1 diabetes. General observations from the study: TCRB CDR3s from Type 1 diabetes patients were moderately but significantly shorter in all four CD4+ subsets.

V gave up 2 bases and J gave up 6 bases, with 9 bases separating them. Germline loops: CDR1 SGHRS, CDR2 YFSETQ. This CDR3 is 13 amino acids long. Of note for this clone: Its specificity is not known.

Every isolated RNA sample was fully reverse transcribed, so sequencing captured expressed TCRB transcripts. The table came from immunoSEQ multiplex PCR; TCRdb's copy has only in-frame clones and leaves some out. The profile shows some 350,000 clones, roughly 13% of them singletons. Sequencing input: naive CD4+ T cells from blood. This clonotype was obtained from a woman aged 18-29 years with type 1 diabetes. The rearrangement links TRBV5-1 to TRBJ1-5; D possibly corresponds to TRBD1 (6 bases). CDR3 amino acids: CASSFRGGQPQHF. Written as DNA, the CDR3 is TGCGCCAGCAGCTTTAGGGGGGGTCAGCCCCAGCATTTT.